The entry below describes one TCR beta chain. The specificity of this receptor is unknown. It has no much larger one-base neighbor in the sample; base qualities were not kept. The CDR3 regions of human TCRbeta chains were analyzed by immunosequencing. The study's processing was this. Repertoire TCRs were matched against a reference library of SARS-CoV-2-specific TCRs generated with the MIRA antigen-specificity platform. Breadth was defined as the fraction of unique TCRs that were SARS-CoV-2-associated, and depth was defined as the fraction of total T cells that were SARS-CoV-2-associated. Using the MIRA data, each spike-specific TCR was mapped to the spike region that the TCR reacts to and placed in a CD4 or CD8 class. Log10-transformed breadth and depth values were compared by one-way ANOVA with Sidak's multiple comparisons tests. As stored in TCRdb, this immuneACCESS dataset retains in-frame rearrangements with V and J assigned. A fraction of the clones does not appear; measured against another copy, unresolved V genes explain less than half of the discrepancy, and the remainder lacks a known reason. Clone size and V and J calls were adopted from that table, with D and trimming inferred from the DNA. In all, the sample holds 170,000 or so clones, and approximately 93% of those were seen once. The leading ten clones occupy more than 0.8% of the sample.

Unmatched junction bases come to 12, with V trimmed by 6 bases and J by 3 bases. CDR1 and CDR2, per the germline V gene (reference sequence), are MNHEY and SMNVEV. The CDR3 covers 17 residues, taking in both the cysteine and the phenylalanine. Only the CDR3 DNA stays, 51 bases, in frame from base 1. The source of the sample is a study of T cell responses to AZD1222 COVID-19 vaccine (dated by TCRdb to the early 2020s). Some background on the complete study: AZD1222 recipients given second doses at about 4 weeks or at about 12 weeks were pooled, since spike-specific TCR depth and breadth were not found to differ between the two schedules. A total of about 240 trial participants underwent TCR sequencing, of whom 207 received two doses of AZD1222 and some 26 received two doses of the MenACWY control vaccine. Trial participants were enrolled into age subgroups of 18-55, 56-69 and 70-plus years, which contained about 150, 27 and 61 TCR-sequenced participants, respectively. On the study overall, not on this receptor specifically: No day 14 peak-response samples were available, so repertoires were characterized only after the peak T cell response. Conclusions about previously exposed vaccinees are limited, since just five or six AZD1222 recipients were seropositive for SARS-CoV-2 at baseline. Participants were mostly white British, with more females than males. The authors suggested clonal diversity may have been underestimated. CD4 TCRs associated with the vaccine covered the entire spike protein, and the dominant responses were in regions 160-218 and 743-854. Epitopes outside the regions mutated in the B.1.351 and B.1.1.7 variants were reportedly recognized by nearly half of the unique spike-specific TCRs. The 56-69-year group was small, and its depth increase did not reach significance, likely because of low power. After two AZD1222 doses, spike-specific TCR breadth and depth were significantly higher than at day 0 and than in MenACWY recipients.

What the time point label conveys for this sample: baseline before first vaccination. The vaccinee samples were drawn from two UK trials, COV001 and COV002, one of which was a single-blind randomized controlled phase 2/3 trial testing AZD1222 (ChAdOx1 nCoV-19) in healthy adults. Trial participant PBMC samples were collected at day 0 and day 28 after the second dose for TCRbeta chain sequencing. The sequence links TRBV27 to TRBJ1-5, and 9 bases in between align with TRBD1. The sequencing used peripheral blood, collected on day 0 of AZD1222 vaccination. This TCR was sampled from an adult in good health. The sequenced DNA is TGTGCCAGCAGCAAAACAGGGGGCGCGGAGGCCAATCAGCCCCAGCATTTT. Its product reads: CASSKTGGAEANQPQHF.